This record covers a single T cell receptor (beta chain). What it recognizes is unknown. Trimming at V came to 5 bases and at J to 0 bases, leaving 3 bases not matched to a gene. The CDR3 is 14 residues long. The germline gives CDR1 SGHNT, CDR2 YYREEE (reference sequence). These data come from a study of cytomegalovirus exposure and HLA in healthy donors. The PCR made use of 60 Vbeta and 13 Jbeta primers. Method: immunoSEQ multiplex PCR; TCRdb's copy keeps in-frame clones and lacks some. The table shows approximately 210,000 clones, with approximately 80% occurring only once. Whole-study findings and limits: In a later analysis, at a false discovery rate of 0.05, about 17,000 TCR beta sequences matched HLA alleles. In vitro data verified a few CMV-associated chains as specific for CMV antigens.

The TCR originated in a woman aged 40 to 49 in good health and CMV-seronegative. The sequenced sample was PBMCs. V is TRBV5-4 and J is TRBJ1-1, with 8 bases identical to TRBD1. The CDR3 coding sequence is TGTGCCAGCAGACCGACAGGGGTGAACACTGAAGCTTTCTTT. It translates to CASRPTGVNTEAFF.